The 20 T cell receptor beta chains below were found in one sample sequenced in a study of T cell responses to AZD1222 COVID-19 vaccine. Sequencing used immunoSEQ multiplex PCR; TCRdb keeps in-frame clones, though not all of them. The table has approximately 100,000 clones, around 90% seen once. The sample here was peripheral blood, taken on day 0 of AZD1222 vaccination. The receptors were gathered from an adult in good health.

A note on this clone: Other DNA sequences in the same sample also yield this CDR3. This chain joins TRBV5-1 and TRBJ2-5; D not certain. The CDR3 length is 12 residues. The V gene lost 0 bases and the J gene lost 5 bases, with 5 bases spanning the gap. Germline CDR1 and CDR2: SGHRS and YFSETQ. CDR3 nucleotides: TGCGCCAGCAGCTTGGCTTCGGAGACCCAGTACTTC. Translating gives CASSLASETQYF. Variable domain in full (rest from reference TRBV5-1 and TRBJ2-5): KAGVTQTPRYLIKTRGQQVTLSCSPISGHRSVSWYQQTPGQGLQFLFEYFSETQRNKGNFPGRFSGRQFSNSRSEMNVSTLELGDSALYLCASSLASETQYFGPGTRLLVL.

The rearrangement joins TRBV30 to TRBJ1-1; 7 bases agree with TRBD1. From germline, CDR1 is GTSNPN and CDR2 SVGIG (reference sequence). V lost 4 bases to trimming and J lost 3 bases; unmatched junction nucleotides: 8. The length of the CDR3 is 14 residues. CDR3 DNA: TGTGCCTGGAATCAGGGGGTGTTCTACACTGAAGCTTTCTTT. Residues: CAWNQGVFYTEAFF.

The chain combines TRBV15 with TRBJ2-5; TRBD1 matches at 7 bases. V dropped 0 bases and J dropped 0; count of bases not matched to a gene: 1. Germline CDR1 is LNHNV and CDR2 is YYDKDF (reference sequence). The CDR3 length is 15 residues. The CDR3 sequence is CATSRDQGDQETQYF. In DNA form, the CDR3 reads TGTGCCACCAGCAGAGACCAGGGGGACCAAGAGACCCAGTACTTC.

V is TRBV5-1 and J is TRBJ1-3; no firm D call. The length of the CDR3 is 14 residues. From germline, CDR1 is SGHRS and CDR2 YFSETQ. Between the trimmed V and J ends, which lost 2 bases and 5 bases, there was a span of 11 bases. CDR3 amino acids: CASSLNSERNTIYF. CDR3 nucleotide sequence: TGCGCCAGCAGCTTAAACTCGGAAAGAAACACCATATATTTT.

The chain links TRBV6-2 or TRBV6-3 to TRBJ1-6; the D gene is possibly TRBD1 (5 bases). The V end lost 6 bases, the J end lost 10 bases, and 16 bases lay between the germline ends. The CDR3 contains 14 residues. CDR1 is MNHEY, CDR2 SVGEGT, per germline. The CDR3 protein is CASSRAPEGSPLHF. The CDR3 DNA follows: TGTGCCAGCAGCAGGGCCCCGGAAGGATCACCCCTCCACTTT.

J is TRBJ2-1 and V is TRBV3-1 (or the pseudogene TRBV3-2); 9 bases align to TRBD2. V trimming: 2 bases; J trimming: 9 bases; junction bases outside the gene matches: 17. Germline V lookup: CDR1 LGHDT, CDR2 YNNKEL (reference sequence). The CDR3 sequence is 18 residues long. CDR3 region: CASSQHLASGGKDAEQFF. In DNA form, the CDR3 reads TGTGCCAGCAGCCAACACCTGGCCAGCGGGGGGAAGGACGCTGAGCAGTTCTTC.

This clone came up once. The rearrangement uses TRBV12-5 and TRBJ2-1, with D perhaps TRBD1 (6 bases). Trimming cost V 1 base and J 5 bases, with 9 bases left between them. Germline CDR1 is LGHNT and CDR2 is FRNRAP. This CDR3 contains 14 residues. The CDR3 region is CASGLGQGNNEQFF. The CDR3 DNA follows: TGTGCTAGTGGTTTGGGGCAGGGGAACAATGAGCAGTTCTTC.

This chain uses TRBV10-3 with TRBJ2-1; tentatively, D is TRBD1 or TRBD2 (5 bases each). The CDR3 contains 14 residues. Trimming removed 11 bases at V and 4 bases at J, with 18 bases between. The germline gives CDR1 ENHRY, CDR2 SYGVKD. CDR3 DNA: TGTGCCTCCGCCCAGGGCGGGTCTTACAATGAGCAGTTCTTC. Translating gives CASAQGGSYNEQFF.

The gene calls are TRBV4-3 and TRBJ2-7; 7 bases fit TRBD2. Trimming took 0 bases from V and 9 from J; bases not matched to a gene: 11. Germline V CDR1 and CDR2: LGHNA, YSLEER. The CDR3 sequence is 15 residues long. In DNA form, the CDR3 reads TGCGCCAGCAGCCAAGATGCGGGAGTAACCTCGGCGCAGTACTTC. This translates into CASSQDAGVTSAQYF.

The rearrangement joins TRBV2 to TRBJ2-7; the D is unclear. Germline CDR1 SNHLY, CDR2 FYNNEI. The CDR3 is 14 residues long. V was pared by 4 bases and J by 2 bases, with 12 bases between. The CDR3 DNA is TGTGCCAGCAGTGGACTCCTCTCAACCTACGAGCAGTACTTC. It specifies CASSGLLSTYEQYF.

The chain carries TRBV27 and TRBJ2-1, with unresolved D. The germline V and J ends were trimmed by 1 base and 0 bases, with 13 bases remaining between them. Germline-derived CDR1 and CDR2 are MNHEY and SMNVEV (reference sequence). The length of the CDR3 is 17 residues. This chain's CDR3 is CASSLWATVSSYNEQFF. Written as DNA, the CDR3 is TGTGCCAGCAGTTTATGGGCTACAGTATCCTCCTACAATGAGCAGTTCTTC.

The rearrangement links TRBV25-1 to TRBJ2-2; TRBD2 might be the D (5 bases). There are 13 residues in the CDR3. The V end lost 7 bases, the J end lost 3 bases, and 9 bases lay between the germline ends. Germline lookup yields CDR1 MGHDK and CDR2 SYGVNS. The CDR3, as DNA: TGTGCCAGCATTGACGGGGACACCGGGGAGCTGTTTTTT. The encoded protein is CASIDGDTGELFF.

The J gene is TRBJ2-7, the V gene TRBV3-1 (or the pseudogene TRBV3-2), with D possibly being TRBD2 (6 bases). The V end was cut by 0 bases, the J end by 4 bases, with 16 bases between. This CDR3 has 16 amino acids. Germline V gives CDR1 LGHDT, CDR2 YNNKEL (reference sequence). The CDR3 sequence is CASSQESLAMRYEQYF. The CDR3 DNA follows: TGTGCCAGCAGCCAAGAGTCACTAGCTATGCGGTACGAGCAGTACTTC.

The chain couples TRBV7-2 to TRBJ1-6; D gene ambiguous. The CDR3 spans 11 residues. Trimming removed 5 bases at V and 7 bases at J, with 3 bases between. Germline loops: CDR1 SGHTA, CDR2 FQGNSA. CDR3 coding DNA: TGTGCCAGCAGCCAAAATTCACCCCTCCACTTT. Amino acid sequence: CASSQNSPLHF.

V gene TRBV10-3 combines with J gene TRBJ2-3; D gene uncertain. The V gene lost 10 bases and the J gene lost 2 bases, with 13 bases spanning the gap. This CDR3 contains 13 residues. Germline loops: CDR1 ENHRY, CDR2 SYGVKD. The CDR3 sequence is CATQDGFTDTQYF. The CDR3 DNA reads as TGTGCCACCCAGGATGGTTTCACAGATACGCAGTATTTT.

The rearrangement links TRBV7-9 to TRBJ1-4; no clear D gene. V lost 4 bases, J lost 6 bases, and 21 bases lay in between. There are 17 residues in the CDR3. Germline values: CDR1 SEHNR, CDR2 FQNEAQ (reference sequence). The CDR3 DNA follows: TGTGCCAGCAGCTCAAACTCAGGCGTATACCTCTATGAAAAACTGTTTTTT. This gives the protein CASSSNSGVYLYEKLFF.

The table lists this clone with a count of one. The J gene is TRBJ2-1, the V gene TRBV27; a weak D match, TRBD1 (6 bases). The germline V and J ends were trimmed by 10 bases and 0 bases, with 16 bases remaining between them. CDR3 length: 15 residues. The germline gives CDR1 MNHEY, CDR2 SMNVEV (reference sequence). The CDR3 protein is CATRPDRSSYNEQFF. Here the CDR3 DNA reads TGTGCCACCAGACCCGACAGGAGCTCCTACAATGAGCAGTTCTTC.

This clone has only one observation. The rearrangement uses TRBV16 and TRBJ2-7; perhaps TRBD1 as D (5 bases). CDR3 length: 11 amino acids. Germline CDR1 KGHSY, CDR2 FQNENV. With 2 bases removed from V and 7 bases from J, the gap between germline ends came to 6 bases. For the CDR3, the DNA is TGTGCCAGCAGCCAAGCAGGGGAGCAGTACTTC. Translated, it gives CASSQAGEQYF.

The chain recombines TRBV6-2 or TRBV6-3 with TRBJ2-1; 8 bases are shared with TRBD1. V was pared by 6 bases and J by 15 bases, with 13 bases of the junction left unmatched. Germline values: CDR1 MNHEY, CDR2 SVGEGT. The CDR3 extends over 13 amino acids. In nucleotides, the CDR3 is TGTGCCAGCAGCTCATTCGGGACAGGCAGGCTGTTCTTC. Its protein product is CASSSFGTGRLFF.

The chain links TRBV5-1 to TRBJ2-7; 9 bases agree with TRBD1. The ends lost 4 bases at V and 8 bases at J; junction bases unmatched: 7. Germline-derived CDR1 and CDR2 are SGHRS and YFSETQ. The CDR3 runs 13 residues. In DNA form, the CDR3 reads TGCGCCAGCAGCACTGGGACAGGGCGGAAGCAGTACTTC. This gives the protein CASSTGTGRKQYF.